A single sample is the source of the 8 T cell receptor beta chains below, sequenced in a study of vaccination and CD4 T cells after COVID-19. The Oncomine TCR Beta short-read assay was applied to DNA of cultured CD4+ T cells. A single record per CDR3 protein comes from TCRdb applying MiXCR to the PCR reads. The data hold some 22,000 distinct CDR3 sequences, with roughly 62% observed a single time. Which antigens these TCRs recognize remains unknown. Sample treatment: roughly 10-day PBMC culture with coronavirus spike peptide pools or control peptides (ViraFEST assay). The input for sequencing was CD4+ T cells from blood, cultured in vitro, taken after SARS-CoV-2 vaccination. These receptors were taken from a human donor who received a COVID-19 vaccine.

The chain couples TRBV24-1 to TRBJ2-2; tentatively, D is TRBD2 (5 bases). The V end lost 8 bases, the J end lost 5 bases, and 17 bases lay between the germline ends. Germline CDR1 KGHDR, CDR2 SFDVKD. The CDR3 has 15 residues. In DNA form, the CDR3 reads TGTGCCACCACCGAACGAGGGAGTCGAACCGGGGAGCTGTTTTTT. Translating gives CATTERGSRTGELFF.

This rearrangement joins TRBV7-9 to TRBJ1-2; 9 bases fit TRBD1. This CDR3 is built from 14 residues. Looked up from germline, CDR1 is SEHNR and CDR2 is FQNEAQ (reference sequence). With V trimmed by 6 bases and J by 7 bases, 9 bases remained unmatched. CDR3 in amino acids: CASSSQGAYLGYTF. CDR3 bases: TGTGCCAGCAGTTCACAGGGGGCATACCTTGGCTACACCTTC.

This chain uses TRBV28 with TRBJ1-2; 8 bases fit TRBD1. Germline CDR1 MDHEN, CDR2 SYDVKM. The CDR3 spans 15 residues. V was pared by 9 bases and J by 4 bases, with 13 bases of the junction left unmatched. The CDR3 coding sequence is TGTGCCAGTCAAAGTTTGGGGACAGGATTCTATGGCTACACCTTC. This gives the protein CASQSLGTGFYGYTF.

The chain uses TRBV20-1 and TRBJ1-1, with D maybe TRBD1 (5 bases). The CDR3 is 15 residues long. V lost 0 bases to trimming and J lost 0 bases, with 11 bases between them. CDR1 is DFQATT and CDR2 is SNEGSKA in the germline V gene (reference sequence). The CDR3 DNA is TGCAGTGCTAGAGACTCAGACAGCGTGAACACTGAAGCTTTCTTT. It specifies CSARDSDSVNTEAFF.

This rearrangement joins TRBV20-1 to TRBJ1-6; 9 nucleotides line up with TRBD1. V gave up 1 base and J gave up 1 base; unmatched junction bases: 5. CDR1 is DFQATT and CDR2 is SNEGSKA in the germline V gene (reference sequence). CDR3 length: 17 amino acids. The CDR3: CSARGPQGASYNSPLHF. In DNA, the CDR3 is TGCAGTGCTAGAGGCCCACAGGGGGCTTCCTATAATTCACCCCTCCACTTT.

In this sample, this clonotype turned up a few times. The CDR3 region has the DNA TGTGCCAGCAGTTTAGACAGGGAAGAGACCCAGTACTTC. Protein sequence: CASSLDREETQYF. The rearrangement joins TRBV2 to TRBJ2-5, with 7 bases that match TRBD1. Germline V gene sequence: CDR1 SNHLY, CDR2 FYNNEI. Trimming took 5 bases from V and 3 from J; bases not matched to a gene: 3. This CDR3 has 13 residues.

This clonotype was found a few times. This chain joins TRBV9 and TRBJ1-6; D unresolved. Germline-derived CDR1 and CDR2 are SGDLS and YYNGEE. Trimming shortened V by 3 bases and J by 6 bases, and 10 bases separated the two germline ends. This CDR3 contains 14 residues. CDR3 residues: CASSERVGNSPLHF. CDR3 nucleotides: TGTGCCAGCAGCGAGAGGGTGGGTAATTCACCCCTCCACTTT.

Only a few counts were recorded for this clonotype. The chain links TRBV20-1 to TRBJ2-5, with 10 bases that match TRBD2. The CDR3 consists of 18 residues. Germline CDR1 reads DFQATT; CDR2 reads SNEGSKA (reference sequence). V was pared by 6 bases and J by 2 bases, with 18 bases of the junction left unmatched. CDR3 amino acids: CSAPHWERGGPTQETQYF. The CDR3 coding sequence is TGCAGTGCCCCCCACTGGGAGCGGGGGGGCCCCACACAAGAGACCCAGTACTTC.